The sequence of this TCR beta chain was determined in a study of T-cell memory formation after mild COVID-19. Overall study: The TCR clusters were mostly specific to one donor. Study findings and constraints: Shrinking CD4+ clones resided mostly in CM and EM, and CD8+ ones in EMRA. Clones that shrank (day 15 to 85) were balanced CD4/CD8, whereas later expanders leaned CD4+. Some clones that responded were present in memory (sampled pre-infection), which suggests cross-reactive memory joined.

J was trimmed by 5 bases and V by 3 bases; bases with no gene match: 7. The CDR3 length is 16 residues. CDR1 and CDR2 from the germline V gene are MNHEY and SMNVEV (reference sequence). A note on this clonotype: No antigen is known for it.

From the 5' RACE reads, TCRdb called clonotypes with MiXCR, one entry per CDR3 protein. The data hold about 190,000 distinct CDR3 sequences, with around 18% observed a single time. The V gene is TRBV27, the J gene TRBJ2-5; 12 nucleotides agree with TRBD2. The origin of this receptor is an adult woman who had mild COVID-19 (a few samples of this study predate the infection). Cell type and time point are not known. Sequenced input: PBMCs or a T cell subset sorted from them (not recorded which). CDR3 amino acids: CASSFLAGGPGETQYF. The CDR3 DNA is TGTGCCAGCAGTTTCCTAGCGGGGGGGCCGGGGGAGACCCAGTACTTC.